Following are 27 T cell receptor beta chains from one sample sequenced in a study of early T cells in non-severe SARS-CoV-2 infection (dated by TCRdb to 2020 to 2022). Preparation of the library involved 5' RACE. Reads for this sample came from a NextSeq 500. The public reads were reanalyzed by TCRdb: fastp trimming at Q25, MiXCR alignment, in-frame beta chains only. A single entry per CDR3 protein holds the most common genes and DNA from its merged rows. The sample table records roughly 35,000 distinct CDR3 sequences; 3.5% to 4% of these occur just once. More than 8% of the sample is in the top ten clones. Sequenced input: whole blood. The source of these receptors is an adult who was a healthcare worker with PCR-confirmed SARS-CoV-2 infection or an uninfected control (not recorded which).

The chain is built from TRBV5-1 and TRBJ2-1; 12 bases match TRBD2. The CDR3 runs to 13 residues. The V and J ends lost 4 bases and 14 bases, in that order; junction bases with no gene match: 7. Germline CDR1 is SGHRS and CDR2 is YFSETQ. In DNA, the CDR3 is TGCGCCAGCAGCCCCCTTTCTAGCGGGAGGGAGTTCTTC. Its translation is CASSPLSSGREFF.

This clonotype was picked up many times. The rearrangement links TRBV11-2 to TRBJ1-1; a weak D match, TRBD1 (6 bases). The V gene lost 3 bases and the J gene lost 2 bases, with 13 bases spanning the gap. The CDR3 totals 15 residues. Germline lookup yields CDR1 SGHAT and CDR2 FQNNGV. The CDR3 region has the DNA TGTGCCAGCAGCTTGACACCGGGACACAACACTGAAGCTTTCTTT. Residues: CASSLTPGHNTEAFF.

The chain employs TRBV28 and TRBJ2-3; D could derive from TRBD1 or TRBD2 (5 bases each). The V and J ends lost 5 bases and 2 bases respectively, with 11 bases between them. Germline CDR1 is MDHEN and CDR2 is SYDVKM. The CDR3 is 14 residues long. DNA of the CDR3: TGTGCCAGCAGTCAGCCAGGGACCACAGATACGCAGTATTTT. It encodes CASSQPGTTDTQYF.

The V call is TRBV10-3, the J call TRBJ2-2, with D possibly matching TRBD2 (5 bases). The CDR3 sequence is 14 residues long. Germline assignment: CDR1 ENHRY and CDR2 SYGVKD. V lost 2 bases and J 1 base, leaving 5 bases between the germline ends. Written as DNA, the CDR3 is TGTGCCATCAGTGAGGAGGGGAACACCGGGGAGCTGTTTTTT. As protein: CAISEEGNTGELFF.

In this sample, this clonotype turned up a few times. The V and J genes are TRBV29-1 and TRBJ2-4; D is perhaps TRBD1 (5 bases). This CDR3 has 14 amino acids. The V and J ends lost 5 bases and 0 bases respectively, with 11 bases between them. Germline-derived CDR1 and CDR2 are SQVTM and ANQGSEA. CDR3 region: CSVTPTVAKNIQYF. The CDR3 DNA reads TGCAGCGTTACCCCGACAGTAGCCAAAAACATTCAGTACTTC.

In this sample, this clonotype turned up many times. The chain carries TRBV12-3 or TRBV12-4 and TRBJ1-2; 8 positions agree with TRBD1. The CDR3 loop spans 18 amino acids. The trim removed 1 base at V and 4 bases at J, leaving 14 bases unmatched. CDR3 bases: TGTGCCAGCAGTTTAGGACCGGGACAGGCCACCCCGCCCTATGGCTACACCTTC. Translation gives CASSLGPGQATPPYGYTF.

This clonotype appeared a few times. This chain links TRBV6-2 or TRBV6-3 with TRBJ2-7, with 8 bases identical to TRBD2. V was pared by 6 bases and J by 3 bases, with 7 bases of the junction left unmatched. Looked up from germline, CDR1 is MNHEY and CDR2 is SVGEGT. The CDR3 covers 14 residues. The DNA of the CDR3 is TGTGCCAGCAGGAACACACTAGCGGTCTACGAGCAGTACTTC. It codes for CASRNTLAVYEQYF.

This clonotype was seen more than once but under ten times. The genes are TRBV24-1 and TRBJ1-2; D remains ambiguous. This CDR3 has 15 amino acids. Trimming removed 2 bases at V and 3 bases at J, with 12 bases between. Germline V gene lookup returns CDR1 KGHDR and CDR2 SFDVKD. The CDR3 sequence: CATSDSTGLDYGYTF. The CDR3 coding sequence is TGTGCCACCAGTGATTCGACCGGTCTGGACTATGGCTACACCTTC.

The table lists this clonotype with many counts. The chain is built from TRBV28 and TRBJ2-7; tentatively, D is TRBD1 (6 bases). Between the trimmed V and J ends, which lost 4 bases and 0 bases, there was a span of 13 bases. This CDR3 has 15 residues. The germline gives CDR1 MDHEN, CDR2 SYDVKM. DNA for the CDR3: TGTGCCAGCAGTTCCCCCGACAGGAGCTCCTACGAGCAGTACGTC. Translated, it gives CASSSPDRSSYEQYV.

Ten or more counts support this clonotype. The rearrangement links TRBV3-1 to TRBJ1-1; no clear D. V was trimmed by 3 bases and J by 7 bases, leaving 6 bases between them. CDR1 and CDR2 (germline): LGHDT, YNNKEL (reference sequence). CDR3 length equals 11 residues. Here the CDR3 reads CASSHSGEAFF. The CDR3 nucleotides read TGTGCCAGCAGCCACTCGGGTGAAGCTTTCTTT.

This clonotype showed up many times. This chain joins TRBV18 and TRBJ2-7, with 9 bases that match TRBD1. The CDR3 totals 15 residues. V was pared by 6 bases and J by 1 base, with 7 bases of the junction left unmatched. Per germline, CDR1 KGHSH and CDR2 LQKENI. The CDR3 DNA follows: TGTGCCAGCTCGAGCCGGGACAGGGCTTCCTACGAGCAGTACTTC. Protein sequence: CASSSRDRASYEQYF.

This clonotype was detected ten times or more. The V gene is TRBV28, the J gene TRBJ2-5; 9 bases fit TRBD1. This CDR3 is built from 15 residues. Germline CDR1 and CDR2: MDHEN and SYDVKM. The ends lost 2 bases at V and 3 bases at J; junction bases unmatched: 4. For the CDR3, the DNA is TGTGCCAGCAGTTTAGGGGACAGGGAAAAAGAGACCCAGTACTTC. It specifies CASSLGDREKETQYF.

This clonotype was recorded at least ten times. The gene calls are TRBV4-2 and TRBJ2-1, with D perhaps matching TRBD2 (5 bases). This CDR3 comprises 15 residues. Germline V gene data show CDR1 as LGHNA and CDR2 as YNFKEQ. Between the trimmed V and J ends, which lost 5 bases and 9 bases, there was a span of 20 bases. Here the CDR3 reads CASSTQGLRGSEQFF. The CDR3, as DNA: TGTGCCAGCAGCACCCAAGGACTCCGAGGGAGTGAGCAGTTCTTC.

This clonotype was picked up many times. The chain employs TRBV3-1 and TRBJ2-2; no clear D gene. The CDR3 is 14 amino acids. V gave up 4 bases and J gave up 4 bases, with 10 bases separating them. The germline CDR1 and CDR2 sequences are LGHDT and YNNKEL (reference sequence). As DNA, the CDR3 is TGTGCCAGCAGCCCCCGGAGCTCCACCGGGGAGCTGTTTTTT. This sequence encodes CASSPRSSTGELFF.

The V gene is TRBV7-3, the J gene TRBJ2-2; D is unclear. Germline CDR1 is SGHTA and CDR2 is FQGTGA. The CDR3 length is 15 residues. Between the trimmed V and J ends, which lost 6 bases and 1 base, there was a span of 12 bases. CDR3 amino acids: CASRLIEKNTGELFF. The CDR3, as DNA: TGTGCCAGCAGGCTAATAGAGAAGAACACCGGGGAGCTGTTTTTT.

This clonotype was detected many times. The chain has TRBV6-5 and TRBJ2-4; 9 nucleotides agree with TRBD1. Germline loops: CDR1 MNHEY, CDR2 SVGAGI. After removal of 8 bases from V and 8 bases from J, the junction contained 13 bases not matched to a gene. The CDR3 consists of 15 residues. For the CDR3, the DNA is TGTGCCAGCCGCGAACCACAGGGGGCTGGTTACATTCAGTACTTC. As protein: CASREPQGAGYIQYF.

This clonotype was recorded at least ten times. The chain has TRBV11-2 and TRBJ2-7, with 8 bases that match TRBD2. The CDR3 has 14 residues. J lost 1 base, V lost 4 bases, and 3 bases had no gene match. In germline, CDR1 is SGHAT, CDR2 FQNNGV. The CDR3: CASSSGRGSYEQYF. CDR3 nucleotide sequence: TGTGCCAGCAGCTCCGGGAGGGGGTCCTACGAGCAGTACTTC.

This clonotype has only a few counts. The chain joins TRBV24-1 to TRBJ2-1; no definite D call. Germline V gives CDR1 KGHDR, CDR2 SFDVKD. The CDR3 is 13 amino acids. The V end lost 3 bases, the J end lost 9 bases, and 11 bases lay between the germline ends. The DNA of the CDR3 is TGTGCCACCAGTGATGCCCGCAGAAGTGAGCAGTTCTTC. This codes for CATSDARRSEQFF.

This clonotype showed up many times. The chain carries TRBV19 and TRBJ2-5; perhaps TRBD2 as D (5 bases). The ends were cut back, 4 bases at V and 6 bases at J, with 6 bases in the middle. Germline V CDR1 and CDR2: LNHDA, SQIVND (reference sequence). There are 11 residues in the CDR3. The CDR3 DNA follows: TGTGCCAGTAGTAGAGGGCAGACCCAGTACTTC. Translated, it gives CASSRGQTQYF.

This clonotype occurred many times. V and J are TRBV10-3 and TRBJ1-6, with D perhaps TRBD1 (6 bases). CDR3 size: 15 residues. Trimming stripped 5 bases from V and 7 bases from J, with 15 bases between. CDR1 and CDR2 (germline): ENHRY, SYGVKD. CDR3 sequence reads: CAISYEQGFNSPLHF. CDR3 DNA: TGTGCCATCAGTTATGAACAGGGATTCAATTCACCCCTCCACTTT.

The sample holds many counts of this clonotype. The J gene is TRBJ2-2, the V gene TRBV12-3 or TRBV12-4; D remains unclear. V was clipped by 7 bases and J by 4 bases, with 7 bases between them. This CDR3 is built from 12 residues. CDR3: CASTPSTGELFF. CDR3 sequence (DNA): TGTGCCAGCACCCCCTCCACCGGGGAGCTGTTTTTT.

This clonotype appeared many times. This chain uses TRBV21-1 with TRBJ1-5; the tabulated D call, TRBD1, remains unverified against the DNA. TRBV21-1 is classified as a pseudogene. The CDR3 is 16 residues long. CDR3 loop: CASSKGPQGRNQPQHF. The CDR3 DNA sequence: TGTGCCAGCAGCAAAGGCCCCCAGGGCCGGAATCAGCCCCAGCATTTT.

This clonotype was detected ten times or more. The J gene is TRBJ2-3, the V gene TRBV7-9; 12 bases align to TRBD2. There are 15 residues in the CDR3. Trimming cost V 7 bases and J 5 bases; bases outside gene matches: 7. The germline V gene has CDR1 SEHNR and CDR2 FQNEAQ (reference sequence). CDR3 sequence reads: CASTPTTSGGDTQYF. In DNA, the CDR3 is TGTGCCAGCACCCCCACGACTAGCGGGGGAGATACGCAGTATTTT.

This clonotype has more than one count but fewer than ten. V gene TRBV12-3 or TRBV12-4 combines with J gene TRBJ1-6; D ambiguous. The CDR3 is 14 residues long. V lost 5 bases and J lost 6, with 11 bases in between. The CDR3 nucleotides read TGTGCCAGCAGTAGCCGAGCCATTAATTCACCCCTCCACTTT. It encodes CASSSRAINSPLHF.

This clonotype was counted only a few times. V and J are TRBV6-4 and TRBJ2-2, with no clear D. CDR1 and CDR2 from the germline V gene are MRHNA and SNTAGT. The CDR3 loop spans 13 amino acids. Deletions cut 0 bases from V and 3 bases from J, with 2 bases between. The CDR3 DNA follows: TGTGCCAGCAGTGACTCGGACACCGGGGAGCTGTTTTTT. Protein sequence: CASSDSDTGELFF.

This clonotype was seen many times. This rearrangement joins TRBV20-1 to TRBJ2-7; 8 bases line up with TRBD1. Germline CDR1 and CDR2: DFQATT and SNEGSKA (reference sequence). This CDR3 is built from 13 residues. The V gene end was trimmed by 8 bases and the J gene end by 3 bases; junction bases not matched to a gene: 9. For the CDR3, the DNA is TGCAGTTTCCAACAGGGGGTCAACTACGAGCAGTACTTC. It codes for CSFQQGVNYEQYF.

This clonotype was seen ten or more times. The V and J genes are TRBV20-1 and TRBJ2-3; D is undetermined. Per germline, CDR1 DFQATT and CDR2 SNEGSKA (reference sequence). The germline V and J ends were trimmed by 6 bases and 1 base, with 17 bases remaining between them. The CDR3 length is 15 residues. In DNA form, the CDR3 reads TGCAGTGCCGAAGGCGCAGGCGCCGGCACAGATACGCAGTATTTT. Its translation: CSAEGAGAGTDTQYF.